The 2 T cell receptor beta chains below all came from one sample that was sequenced in a study of blood T cell repertoires in COVID-19. TCRdb keeps only in-frame clones here, not all; method: immunoSEQ multiplex PCR. The top ten hold about 10% of the sample, which has about 170,000 clones, roughly nine tenths seen once. Sample: peripheral blood. Receptors originate from a woman aged 55-69 years with COVID-19, enrolled during active disease.

This chain connects TRBV5-1 to TRBJ1-4; TRBD1 matches 9 bases. The germline CDR1 and CDR2 sequences are SGHRS and YFSETQ. The V gene end was trimmed by 3 bases and the J gene end by 7 bases; junction bases not matched to a gene: 10. This CDR3 is 16 amino acids long. CDR3: CASSYKVQGAGEKLFF. CDR3 in DNA: TGCGCCAGCAGCTACAAGGTACAGGGGGCAGGTGAAAAACTGTTTTTT.

This chain connects TRBV11-2 to TRBJ2-7; 8 bases line up with TRBD1. The CDR3 has 15 residues. After removal of 5 bases from V and 0 bases from J, the junction contained 6 bases not matched to a gene. Germline values: CDR1 SGHAT, CDR2 FQNNGV. CDR3 sequence: CASSDRDRNSYEQYF. The CDR3 bases are TGTGCCAGCAGCGACCGGGACAGGAACTCCTACGAGCAGTACTTC.